These T cell receptor beta chains were read from a single sample in a study of metastatic and nonmetastatic thyroid tumors. TCRdb re-processed the PCR reads through MiXCR. The top ten hold about 9.8% of the sample, which has about 45,000 clones, less than 5% seen once. The material sequenced was blood. The receptors stem from a female donor with papillary thyroid cancer or a benign thyroid nodule (not recorded which). Some clones in this sample may be carry-over from other donors' samples. The CDR3 runs from the conserved cysteine through the conserved F or W. The order of the fields is V gene, clone size, J gene, D gene, CDR3 DNA, CDR3 protein. The D gene is left open where the match is weak. A clone size is listed for some rows: how often the clone was seen (once, few, many), or a class if it is expanded.

v_gene: TRBV20-1
abundance: medium-sized
j_gene: TRBJ2-7
d_gene: .
CDR3nt: TGCAGTGCTAGTGGCAGCCCAACCGAGCAGTACTTC
CDR3aa: CSASGSPTEQYF

v_gene: TRBV6-1
abundance: medium-sized
j_gene: TRBJ1-2
d_gene: .
CDR3nt: TGTGCCAGCAGTGAAGCTATCCAGGGTGATGGCTACACCTTC
CDR3aa: CASSEAIQGDGYTF

v_gene: TRBV7-8
abundance: few
j_gene: TRBJ1-2
d_gene: .
CDR3nt: TGTGCCAGCAGCTTAGGGGGGATCGAATGCTACACCTTC
CDR3aa: CASSLGGIECYTF

v_gene: TRBV2
abundance: many
j_gene: TRBJ2-3
d_gene: TRBD2
CDR3nt: TGTGCCAGCAGACGACTAGCGGGAGTGCTAGATACGCAGTATTTT
CDR3aa: CASRRLAGVLDTQYF

v_gene: TRBV7-8
abundance: .
j_gene: TRBJ2-7
d_gene: TRBD2
CDR3nt: TGTGCCAGCAGCTGGACTAGCGGGAGGTACGAGCAGTACTTC
CDR3aa: CASSWTSGRYEQYF

v_gene: TRBV27
abundance: few
j_gene: TRBJ2-6
d_gene: .
CDR3nt: TGTGCCAGCAGTCGCCCAGGTGAGGGCTCTGGGGCCAACGTCCTGACTTTC
CDR3aa: CASSRPGEGSGANVLTF

v_gene: TRBV5-5
abundance: many
j_gene: TRBJ1-5
d_gene: .
CDR3nt: TGTGCCAACAGCTTTTACGGCACGACCAATCAGCCCCAGCATTTT
CDR3aa: CANSFYGTTNQPQHF

v_gene: TRBV2
abundance: many
j_gene: TRBJ2-1
d_gene: .
CDR3nt: TGTGCCAGCAGTGCGAAACGCAAGGCCTACAATGAGCAGTTCTTC
CDR3aa: CASSAKRKAYNEQFF

v_gene: TRBV6-4
abundance: many
j_gene: TRBJ2-4
d_gene: .
CDR3nt: TGTGCCAGCAGTACAGCTGACAAAAACATTCAGTACTTC
CDR3aa: CASSTADKNIQYF

v_gene: TRBV20-1
abundance: few
j_gene: TRBJ2-7
d_gene: .
CDR3nt: TGCAGTGCTATCAGGTGCACCCACTACGTGCAGTACTTC
CDR3aa: CSAIRCTHYVQYF

v_gene: TRBV11-3
abundance: .
j_gene: TRBJ2-1
d_gene: TRBD2
CDR3nt: TGTGCCAGCAGCTTCTCCGCCGGGACTAGCGGGAGGGCACGTTTGTTCAATGAGCAGTTCTTC
CDR3aa: CASSFSAGTSGRARLFNEQFF